This T cell receptor beta chain emerged from a study of blood T cell repertoires in COVID-19. The overall study: The origin of the acute and convalescent COVID-19 samples was the United States, Italy and Spain. PBMCs, B-cell-depleted T cells, or T cells provided the cDNA or gDNA that made up the material.

Authors' data handling: Researchers report that nucleated cell counts were estimated from reference gene primer amplification. Assay: immunoSEQ multiplex PCR; the TCRdb copy retains only in-frame clones and omits some. V and J calls and clone size are as listed in that table; D and trimming were resolved from the DNA. The sample carries about 410,000 clones, about 89% recorded once. The germline CDR1 and CDR2 sequences are SQVTM and ANQGSEA. CDR3 length: 14 amino acids. Trimming at V came to 4 bases and at J to 6 bases, leaving 7 bases not matched to a gene. Seattle enrolled patients during active infection and tracked them longitudinally.

This TCR was sampled from a woman aged 40 to 50 with COVID-19, enrolled during active disease. The V and J genes are TRBV29-1 and TRBJ1-4; TRBD1 matches at 8 bases. Material: peripheral blood. The CDR3 spells CSVVVRGRDEKLFF. The DNA of the CDR3 is TGCAGCGTTGTGGTCAGGGGGCGAGATGAAAAACTGTTTTTT. Combining the CDR3 with reference TRBV29-1 and TRBJ1-4 gives the whole variable domain SAVISQKPSRDICQRGTSLTIQCQVDSQVTMMFWYRQQPGQSLTLIATANQGSEATYESGFVIDKFPISRPNLTFSTLTVSNMSPEDSSIYLCSVVVRGRDEKLFFGSGTQLSVL.